A single sample gave rise to the 14 T cell receptor beta chains below, sequenced in a study of T cell repertoires and HLA-DP antigens. Their cognate antigens are unknown. Produced via immunoSEQ multiplex PCR; TCRdb's table is partial and in-frame only. The data show approximately 90,000 clones, approximately 86% seen once. The sample taken for sequencing was CD4+ T cells from PBMCs. The source is a man aged 50 to 59 in good health and CMV-seronegative.

The chain carries TRBV11-2 and TRBJ1-2, with unresolved D. V was cut by 1 base and J by 4 bases, with 7 bases left in between. The CDR3 is 13 residues long. Germline V lookup: CDR1 SGHAT, CDR2 FQNNGV. CDR3 sequence reads: CASSLGGLYGYTF. DNA of the CDR3: TGTGCCAGCAGCTTAGGAGGCCTCTATGGCTACACCTTC.

The chain joins TRBV6-6 to TRBJ2-5, with D possibly TRBD1 on 6 matching bases. From germline, CDR1 is MNHNY and CDR2 SVGAGI (reference sequence). This CDR3 has 13 residues. V dropped 2 bases and J dropped 5 bases, with 9 bases sitting between them. In DNA form, the CDR3 reads TGTGCCAGCAGTTACAGGCAGGGGGAGACCCAGTACTTC. Encoded protein: CASSYRQGETQYF.

CDR3 DNA sequence: TGTGCCAGCAGCGGCAGACTAGCGGGGGTCTACGAGCAGTACTTC. Its protein product is CASSGRLAGVYEQYF. The chain uses TRBV11-2 and TRBJ2-7, with 12 bases lining up with TRBD2. V shed 5 bases, J shed 3 bases, and the junction held 5 bases outside the gene matches. The CDR3 loop spans 15 amino acids. Germline loops: CDR1 SGHAT, CDR2 FQNNGV.

This sequence joins TRBV5-5 and TRBJ1-4; D not resolved. The V and J ends lost 1 base and 6 bases respectively, with 13 bases between them. Germline V gene sequence: CDR1 SGHKS, CDR2 YYEKEE (reference sequence). The CDR3 length is 15 residues. The CDR3 region is CASSLNRGWDEKLFF. DNA for the CDR3: TGTGCCAGCAGCTTGAATCGCGGCTGGGATGAAAAACTGTTTTTT.

This chain uses TRBV18 with TRBJ1-1; D is ambiguous. Germline V gives CDR1 KGHSH, CDR2 LQKENI. V was trimmed by 3 bases and J by 0 bases, leaving 8 bases between them. This CDR3 spans 14 amino acids. CDR3: CASSPTFMNTEAFF. The CDR3 region has the DNA TGTGCCAGCTCACCGACATTCATGAACACTGAAGCTTTCTTT.

The rearrangement uses TRBV6-4 and TRBJ1-2; possibly TRBD1 for D (6 bases). The germline V and J ends were trimmed by 4 bases and 8 bases, with 17 bases remaining between them. CDR1 and CDR2 from the germline V gene are MRHNA and SNTAGT. The CDR3 sequence is 14 residues long. The CDR3 spells CASSAEGSRGGYTF. The CDR3 DNA is TGTGCCAGCAGTGCGGAGGGTTCCAGGGGCGGCTACACCTTC.

V is TRBV10-1 and J is TRBJ2-5, with D possibly being TRBD2 (6 bases). Germline V lookup: CDR1 WNHNN, CDR2 SYGVQD (reference sequence). The CDR3 loop spans 16 amino acids. The germline V and J ends were trimmed by 3 bases and 5 bases, with 19 bases remaining between them. As DNA, the CDR3 is TGCGCCAGCAGTGATTGTACACTAGCTCGAGGGGAGACCCAGTACTTC. This codes for CASSDCTLARGETQYF.

The chain carries TRBV18 and TRBJ1-5, with D tentatively TRBD1 (6 bases). Germline CDR1 reads KGHSH; CDR2 reads LQKENI. V shed 4 bases and J shed 5 bases, with 12 bases lying between them. This CDR3 is built from 14 residues. The CDR3 loop is CASSRGGADQPQHF. The CDR3 DNA follows: TGTGCCAGCTCACGGGGGGGGGCCGATCAGCCCCAGCATTTT.

This clone was picked up a small number of times. V gene TRBV11-2 combines with J gene TRBJ2-3; the match to TRBD2 covers 10 bases. The V segment lost 5 bases and the J segment 5 bases; nucleotides outside the gene matches: 13. The germline V gene encodes CDR1 SGHAT and CDR2 FQNNGV. The CDR3 sequence is 17 residues long. For the CDR3, the DNA is TGTGCCAGCAGCCCTTGGACTAGCGGCCCCGCGCAAGATACGCAGTATTTT. Translation: CASSPWTSGPAQDTQYF.

With regard to this clone: Other nucleotide sequences in the sample specify the same CDR3. The chain couples TRBV19 to TRBJ2-7; the D gene is possibly TRBD2 (6 bases). CDR3 length: 14 residues. The V end was cut by 7 bases, the J end by 2 bases, with 15 bases between. Germline-derived CDR1 and CDR2 are LNHDA and SQIVND (reference sequence). CDR3 nucleotide sequence: TGTGCCAGTACGGGAGCGGACCCGACCTACGAGCAGTACTTC. The encoded protein is CASTGADPTYEQYF.

The genes are TRBV7-3 and TRBJ1-5; 8 nucleotides match TRBD1. The V segment lost 0 bases and the J segment 5 bases; nucleotides outside the gene matches: 9. This CDR3 region has 17 residues. Germline V gives CDR1 SGHTA, CDR2 FQGTGA. In nucleotides, the CDR3 is TGTGCCAGCAGCTTAACTAGGACAGGGACGCATGATCAGCCCCAGCATTTT. Its translation is CASSLTRTGTHDQPQHF.

This clone was seen a single time. The chain combines TRBV4-1 with TRBJ2-7; 7 bases align to TRBD1. In germline, CDR1 is MGHRA, CDR2 YSYEKL. This CDR3 spans 14 amino acids. V lost 3 bases, J lost 4 bases, and 6 bases stayed unmatched. CDR3 DNA: TGCGCCAGCAGCCACACCGACAGGGCTTACGAGCAGTACTTC. This encodes CASSHTDRAYEQYF.

This clone was recorded many times. The CDR3 sequence is CASSMIGGANNQPQHF. The DNA for the CDR3 is TGTGCCAGTAGTATGATTGGGGGCGCGAACAATCAGCCCCAGCATTTT. The rearrangement links TRBV19 to TRBJ1-5; a possible D gene is TRBD1 (6 bases). The V and J ends lost 3 bases and 3 bases respectively, with 15 bases between them. Looked up from germline, CDR1 is LNHDA and CDR2 is SQIVND (reference sequence). This CDR3 spans 16 amino acids.

V is TRBV25-1 and J is TRBJ1-1; 7 positions agree with TRBD1. V lost 8 bases, J lost 0 bases, and 3 bases stayed unmatched. The germline V gene has CDR1 MGHDK and CDR2 SYGVNS. The CDR3 is made up of 13 amino acids. The CDR3 bases are TGTGCCAGCGGCGGACAGGTGAACACTGAAGCTTTCTTT. Translation gives CASGGQVNTEAFF.